These 5 T cell receptor beta chains were sequenced from one sample in a study of T cell repertoires in cytomegalovirus infection. Their antigens are not known. Each CDR3 protein gets one entry after TCRdb re-called the reads with MiXCR. The repertoire holds 100,000 to 150,000 distinct CDR3 sequences, 30% to 40% seen once, with approximately 59% in the top ten. Sequencing used CD8+ T cells from cultured PBMCs, obtained from culture after CMV antigen stimulation. The receptors originated from a human donor in good health (CMV status not recorded). Some clones in this sample may be carry-over from other donors' samples.

There are a few counts of this clonotype. The V and J genes are TRBV4-1 and TRBJ1-5; D remains ambiguous. The V end was cut by 0 bases, the J end by 1 base, with 16 bases between. The CDR3 has 18 amino acids. Germline V gene sequence: CDR1 MGHRA, CDR2 YSYEKL. The CDR3 here is CASSQEWRIDPSNQPQHF. The CDR3 DNA reads as TGCGCCAGCAGCCAAGAATGGCGTATAGACCCAAGCAATCAGCCCCAGCATTTT.

As for this clonotype: At one end the junction does not follow the germline gene, possibly because of a read error. The chain carries TRBV5-3 and TRBJ2-4, with D perhaps TRBD1 or TRBD2 (6 bases each). TRBV5-3 is treated as an ORF (open reading frame) with a function not yet certain. The CDR3 sequence is 14 residues long. Written as DNA, the CDR3 is TGTGCCAGCAGCTTGGGGGGCCTTGAAAACATTCAGTACTTC. Its protein product is CASSLGGLENIQYF.

The V and J genes are TRBV4-1 and TRBJ2-7; 7 positions agree with TRBD2. V lost 4 bases to trimming and J lost 4 bases; unmatched junction nucleotides: 7. The CDR3 extends over 14 amino acids. The germline V gene encodes CDR1 MGHRA and CDR2 YSYEKL. In nucleotides, the CDR3 is TGCGCCAGCAGCCCCGTAGGTAGCGGGTACGAGCAGTACTTC. Protein product: CASSPVGSGYEQYF.

The rearrangement uses TRBV6-2 or TRBV6-3 and TRBJ2-3, with D unresolved. CDR3 length equals 14 residues. Looked up from germline, CDR1 is MNHEY and CDR2 is SVGEGT. Trimming took 0 bases from V and 7 from J, leaving 11 bases between them. The CDR3 region is CASSYSIMWNTQYF. The CDR3 DNA reads as TGTGCCAGCAGTTACTCGATAATGTGGAATACGCAGTATTTT.

This clonotype occurred a few times. The J gene is TRBJ1-3, the V gene TRBV4-3; a possible D gene is TRBD1 (5 bases). The germline V gene has CDR1 LGHNA and CDR2 YSLEER. The CDR3 spans 15 residues. The V end was cut by 5 bases, the J end by 2 bases, with 13 bases between. CDR3 DNA sequence: TGCGCCAGCAGCAACCTCGGGACTCCTGGAAACACCATATATTTT. Its protein is CASSNLGTPGNTIYF.